The entry below describes one T cell receptor beta chain. CDR1 and CDR2 from the germline V gene are SGDLS and YYNGEE. The CDR3 totals 14 residues. V gave up 0 bases and J gave up 5 bases, with 9 bases separating them. These data originate in a study of blood T cell repertoires in COVID-19. Overall study: Samples came from the United States, Italy and Spain, spanning acute and convalescent COVID-19. Sample material is recorded as cDNA or gDNA derived from T cells, B-cell-depleted T cells, or PBMCs.

Clones were read by immunoSEQ multiplex PCR, and TCRdb kept only the in-frame ones, dropping some. The repertoire holds over 90,000 clones, with less than 90% as singletons. The TCR comes from a human donor in a cohort sampled during active COVID-19. V is TRBV9 and J is TRBJ2-1; tentative D call: TRBD1 (6 bases). The sequencing sample was made of peripheral blood. Here the CDR3 reads CASSVVQGHNEQFF. CDR3 bases: TGTGCCAGCAGCGTAGTCCAGGGGCACAATGAGCAGTTCTTC.